These T cell receptor beta chains were read from a single sample in a study of cytomegalovirus exposure and HLA in healthy donors. TCRdb's table, derived via immunoSEQ multiplex PCR, lists solely in-frame clones and lacks some. The sample holds roughly 110,000 clones, about 60% seen once. Sequencing was performed on PBMCs. The receptor source for this set is a woman in her twenties or thirties in good health and CMV-seronegative. Each CDR3 is given with its conserved first and last residue. D genes are given only for firm matches. Some rows mark clone size as missing; the rest say once, few, many or name a class of expanded clone.

CDR3 protein: CASSSEPASGRSYEQYF; CDR3 DNA: TGTGCCAGCAGTTCCGAGCCAGCTAGCGGGAGGTCCTACGAGCAGTACTTC; D gene: TRBD2; V gene: TRBV28; J gene: TRBJ2-7; clone size: NA
CDR3 protein: CASSGESGRVNNEQFF; CDR3 DNA: TGTGCCAGCAGTGGAGAGAGCGGGAGGGTTAACAATGAGCAGTTCTTC; D gene: TRBD2; V gene: TRBV25-1; J gene: TRBJ2-1; clone size: NA
CDR3 protein: CASSLGDRGSVETQYF; CDR3 DNA: TGCGCCAGCAGCTTGGGGGACAGGGGGTCTGTGGAGACCCAGTACTTC; D gene: TRBD1; V gene: TRBV5-1; J gene: TRBJ2-5; clone size: NA
CDR3 protein: CASSLTGTRGYEQYF; CDR3 DNA: TGTGCCAGCAGCCTGACCGGGACTAGGGGTTACGAGCAGTACTTC; D gene: TRBD2; V gene: TRBV27; J gene: TRBJ2-7; clone size: NA
CDR3 protein: CASSPAGTGNWEQFF; CDR3 DNA: TGTGCCAGCAGCCCCGCCGGGACAGGGAATTGGGAGCAGTTCTTC; D gene: TRBD1; V gene: TRBV7-3; J gene: TRBJ2-1; clone size: NA
CDR3 protein: CASSRSGLADYNEQFF; CDR3 DNA: TGTGCCAGCAGTCGTTCGGGACTAGCCGACTACAATGAGCAGTTCTTC; D gene: TRBD2; V gene: TRBV28; J gene: TRBJ2-1; clone size: NA
CDR3 protein: CASSLQLAGGGFYNEQFF; CDR3 DNA: TGTGCCAGCAGCTTGCAACTAGCGGGAGGGGGATTTTACAATGAGCAGTTCTTC; D gene: TRBD2; V gene: TRBV5-8; J gene: TRBJ2-1; clone size: few
CDR3 protein: CAWSNDRRSQPQHF; CDR3 DNA: TGTGCCTGGAGTAACGACAGGCGGAGTCAGCCCCAGCATTTT; D gene: NA; V gene: TRBV30; J gene: TRBJ1-5; clone size: few
CDR3 protein: CASTSSGRASYEQYF; CDR3 DNA: TGTGCCAGCACTTCTTCCGGGAGGGCCTCCTACGAGCAGTACTTC; D gene: TRBD2; V gene: TRBV28; J gene: TRBJ2-7; clone size: NA
CDR3 protein: CASALILAKNIQYF; CDR3 DNA: TGTGCCAGCGCTCTCATACTAGCCAAAAACATTCAGTACTTC; D gene: NA; V gene: TRBV28; J gene: TRBJ2-4; clone size: NA
CDR3 protein: CASSRASGSLSSYEQYF; CDR3 DNA: TGCGCCAGCAGCCGGGCTAGCGGGAGCTTGTCCTCCTACGAGCAGTACTTC; D gene: TRBD2; V gene: TRBV4-1; J gene: TRBJ2-7; clone size: NA
CDR3 protein: CASSLRTGAQETQYF; CDR3 DNA: TGTGCCAGCAGTTTAAGGACAGGCGCACAAGAGACCCAGTACTTC; D gene: TRBD1; V gene: TRBV27; J gene: TRBJ2-5; clone size: NA
CDR3 protein: CASSPALGGRGYNEQFF; CDR3 DNA: TGTGCCAGCAGCCCTGCCTTGGGCGGGAGGGGTTACAATGAGCAGTTCTTC; D gene: TRBD2; V gene: TRBV11-3; J gene: TRBJ2-1; clone size: NA
CDR3 protein: CASSLGDTSSEQYF; CDR3 DNA: TGTGCCAGCAGCCTTGGGGACACTTCTTCCGAGCAGTACTTC; D gene: NA; V gene: TRBV9; J gene: TRBJ2-7; clone size: few
CDR3 protein: CASSDPGNYEQYF; CDR3 DNA: TGTGCCAGCAGTGACCCAGGGAACTACGAGCAGTACTTC; D gene: NA; V gene: TRBV25-1; J gene: TRBJ2-7; clone size: NA
CDR3 protein: CASSEGSGSYEQYF; CDR3 DNA: TGTGCCAGCAGTGAAGGTAGCGGGAGCTACGAGCAGTACTTC; D gene: TRBD2; V gene: TRBV6-1; J gene: TRBJ2-7; clone size: NA
CDR3 protein: CASSSGGADTEAFF; CDR3 DNA: TGTGCCAGCAGCTCCGGAGGGGCGGACACTGAAGCTTTCTTT; D gene: NA; V gene: TRBV7-9; J gene: TRBJ1-1; clone size: NA
CDR3 protein: CASSLSSGGNNEQFF; CDR3 DNA: TGTGCCAGCAGCTTGTCTAGCGGGGGTAACAATGAGCAGTTCTTC; D gene: TRBD2; V gene: TRBV5-4; J gene: TRBJ2-1; clone size: NA
CDR3 protein: CAWSPGTGVAGELFF; CDR3 DNA: TGTGCCTGGAGTCCTGGGACAGGGGTGGCCGGGGAGCTGTTTTTT; D gene: TRBD1; V gene: TRBV30; J gene: TRBJ2-2; clone size: NA
CDR3 protein: CASRQGAGHYGYTF; CDR3 DNA: TGTGCCAGCAGACAGGGGGCAGGTCACTATGGCTACACCTTC; D gene: TRBD1; V gene: TRBV2; J gene: TRBJ1-2; clone size: NA
CDR3 protein: CASSFQGRDQPQHF; CDR3 DNA: TGTGCCAGCAGTTTCCAGGGAAGGGATCAGCCCCAGCATTTT; D gene: NA; V gene: TRBV2; J gene: TRBJ1-5; clone size: few
CDR3 protein: CASRIHIVRGQGTGYTF; CDR3 DNA: TGTGCCAGCAGGATCCACATTGTACGAGGACAGGGGACCGGCTACACCTTC; D gene: TRBD1; V gene: TRBV28; J gene: TRBJ1-2; clone size: few
CDR3 protein: CASSGQGHTEAFF; CDR3 DNA: TGTGCCAGCTCAGGACAGGGTCACACTGAAGCTTTCTTT; D gene: TRBD1; V gene: TRBV18; J gene: TRBJ1-1; clone size: NA
CDR3 protein: CASSETSGNVLTF; CDR3 DNA: TGTGCCAGCAGTGAAACCTCGGGCAACGTCCTGACTTTC; D gene: NA; V gene: TRBV6-1; J gene: TRBJ2-6; clone size: NA
CDR3 protein: CASSPAGAPYNEQFF; CDR3 DNA: TGTGCCAGCAGCCCAGCGGGAGCCCCCTACAATGAGCAGTTCTTC; D gene: TRBD2; V gene: TRBV5-6; J gene: TRBJ2-1; clone size: NA
CDR3 protein: CASSILTSGTSYNEQFF; CDR3 DNA: TGTGCCAGTAGTATATTGACTAGCGGGACATCCTACAATGAGCAGTTCTTC; D gene: TRBD2; V gene: TRBV19; J gene: TRBJ2-1; clone size: once
CDR3 protein: CASSSRTGREAEAFF; CDR3 DNA: TGTGCCAGCAGCTCACGGACAGGGAGGGAAGCTGAAGCTTTCTTT; D gene: TRBD1; V gene: TRBV7-8; J gene: TRBJ1-1; clone size: NA
CDR3 protein: CASSVSSGNTIYF; CDR3 DNA: TGTGCCAGCAGCGTTAGCTCTGGAAACACCATATATTTT; D gene: NA; V gene: TRBV9; J gene: TRBJ1-3; clone size: NA
CDR3 protein: CASSDREYSPLHF; CDR3 DNA: TGTGCCAGCAGCGACAGGGAGTATTCACCCCTCCACTTT; D gene: TRBD1; V gene: TRBV6-5; J gene: TRBJ1-6; clone size: NA
CDR3 protein: CASSPRSAVGEKLFF; CDR3 DNA: TGTGCCAGCTCACCAAGGAGCGCGGTCGGAGAAAAACTGTTTTTT; D gene: NA; V gene: TRBV18; J gene: TRBJ1-4; clone size: NA
CDR3 protein: CAWSPGQGFEKLFF; CDR3 DNA: TGTGCCTGGAGCCCCGGACAGGGCTTTGAAAAACTGTTTTTT; D gene: TRBD1; V gene: TRBV30; J gene: TRBJ1-4; clone size: NA
CDR3 protein: CASTTVGQPQHF; CDR3 DNA: TGTGCCAGCACCACAGTGGGCCAGCCCCAGCATTTT; D gene: NA; V gene: TRBV28; J gene: TRBJ1-5; clone size: few
CDR3 protein: CASRESSYNEQFF; CDR3 DNA: TGTGCCAGCCGCGAGAGCTCCTACAATGAGCAGTTCTTC; D gene: NA; V gene: TRBV6-5; J gene: TRBJ2-1; clone size: NA
CDR3 protein: CASRTREMQPQHF; CDR3 DNA: TGTGCCAGCAGGACCCGGGAGATGCAGCCCCAGCATTTT; D gene: NA; V gene: TRBV28; J gene: TRBJ1-5; clone size: once
CDR3 protein: CASSLVGRGNTEAFF; CDR3 DNA: TGTGCCAGCAGCTTAGTAGGCCGGGGGAACACTGAAGCTTTCTTT; D gene: NA; V gene: TRBV11-1; J gene: TRBJ1-1; clone size: NA
CDR3 protein: CASSLDSSYNEQFF; CDR3 DNA: TGTGCCAGCAGTTTGGACAGCTCCTACAATGAGCAGTTCTTC; D gene: NA; V gene: TRBV6-6; J gene: TRBJ2-1; clone size: few
CDR3 protein: CASSRTGDADTQYF; CDR3 DNA: TGTGCCAGCAGCCGGACAGGGGATGCAGATACGCAGTATTTT; D gene: TRBD1; V gene: TRBV5-5; J gene: TRBJ2-3; clone size: NA
CDR3 protein: CASSQYQGGNTGELFF; CDR3 DNA: TGCGCCAGCAGTCAATATCAGGGGGGGAACACCGGGGAGCTGTTTTTT; D gene: NA; V gene: TRBV23-1; J gene: TRBJ2-2; clone size: NA
CDR3 protein: CASSRSGWGEQFF; CDR3 DNA: TGTGCCAGCAGTCGTTCGGGGTGGGGTGAGCAGTTCTTC; D gene: NA; V gene: TRBV13; J gene: TRBJ2-1; clone size: NA
CDR3 protein: CASSPGQGAFWEQFF; CDR3 DNA: TGTGCCAGCAGCCCGGGACAGGGGGCTTTTTGGGAGCAGTTCTTC; D gene: TRBD1; V gene: TRBV7-3; J gene: TRBJ2-1; clone size: few
CDR3 protein: CASSQDLGVGSYEQYF; CDR3 DNA: TGCGCCAGCAGCCAAGATCTGGGAGTAGGCTCCTACGAGCAGTACTTC; D gene: NA; V gene: TRBV4-3; J gene: TRBJ2-7; clone size: once
CDR3 protein: CASSDVGQGGTNEKLFF; CDR3 DNA: TGTGCCAGCAGCGATGTGGGACAGGGGGGGACTAATGAAAAACTGTTTTTT; D gene: TRBD1; V gene: TRBV4-2; J gene: TRBJ1-4; clone size: NA
CDR3 protein: CASRDNNYGYTF; CDR3 DNA: TGTGCCAGTAGGGACAATAACTATGGCTACACCTTC; D gene: NA; V gene: TRBV19; J gene: TRBJ1-2; clone size: few
CDR3 protein: CAWSLGRRNTIYF; CDR3 DNA: TGTGCCTGGAGTCTGGGGCGGCGGAACACCATATATTTT; D gene: NA; V gene: TRBV30; J gene: TRBJ1-3; clone size: few
CDR3 protein: CASSPQEKLFF; CDR3 DNA: TGTGCCAGCAGTCCTCAGGAAAAACTGTTTTTT; D gene: NA; V gene: TRBV25-1; J gene: TRBJ1-4; clone size: NA
CDR3 protein: CASSLGSGISYERYF; CDR3 DNA: TGCGCCAGCAGCTTGGGTAGCGGGATCTCCTACGAGCGGTACTTC; D gene: TRBD2; V gene: TRBV5-1; J gene: TRBJ2-7; clone size: NA
CDR3 protein: CASSLGTGLFYGYTF; CDR3 DNA: TGCGCCAGCAGCTTGGGGACAGGTCTATTCTATGGCTACACCTTC; D gene: TRBD1; V gene: TRBV5-1; J gene: TRBJ1-2; clone size: few
CDR3 protein: CAWSVRGSLLNEQYF; CDR3 DNA: TGTGCCTGGAGTGTACGCGGGAGTCTTCTTAACGAGCAGTACTTC; D gene: TRBD2; V gene: TRBV30; J gene: TRBJ2-7; clone size: once
CDR3 protein: CASRDYTDTQYF; CDR3 DNA: TGTGCCAGTAGGGACTACACAGATACGCAGTATTTT; D gene: NA; V gene: TRBV19; J gene: TRBJ2-3; clone size: NA
CDR3 protein: CASSLGSGGSYEQYF; CDR3 DNA: TGCGCCAGCAGCTTGGGTTCAGGGGGCTCCTACGAGCAGTACTTC; D gene: TRBD1; V gene: TRBV5-1; J gene: TRBJ2-7; clone size: once
CDR3 protein: CASSRSTAGIQETQYF; CDR3 DNA: TGTGCCAGCAGCCGGTCTACCGCAGGGATCCAAGAAACCCAGTACTTC; D gene: NA; V gene: TRBV7-8; J gene: TRBJ2-5; clone size: NA
CDR3 protein: CASSKDRTKNTEAFF; CDR3 DNA: TGTGCCAGCAGTAAGGACAGGACCAAGAATACTGAAGCTTTCTTT; D gene: TRBD1; V gene: TRBV6-1; J gene: TRBJ1-1; clone size: NA
CDR3 protein: CASSVWTSGRETQYF; CDR3 DNA: TGTGCCAGCAGCGTTTGGACTAGCGGGAGAGAGACCCAGTACTTC; D gene: TRBD2; V gene: TRBV9; J gene: TRBJ2-5; clone size: NA
CDR3 protein: CASSPGQGHSSGANVLTF; CDR3 DNA: TGTGCCAGCAGCCCGGGACAGGGACATAGCTCTGGGGCCAACGTCCTGACTTTC; D gene: TRBD1; V gene: TRBV7-3; J gene: TRBJ2-6; clone size: NA
CDR3 protein: CASSDRVYGYTF; CDR3 DNA: TGTGCCAGCAGTGACAGGGTCTATGGCTACACCTTC; D gene: TRBD1; V gene: TRBV28; J gene: TRBJ1-2; clone size: few
CDR3 protein: CASGFVEGGNQPQHF; CDR3 DNA: TGTGCCAGCGGCTTCGTAGAGGGCGGCAATCAGCCCCAGCATTTT; D gene: NA; V gene: TRBV27; J gene: TRBJ1-5; clone size: NA
CDR3 protein: CASSLASGFSYEQYF; CDR3 DNA: TGTGCCAGCAGTTTAGCCTCAGGATTCTCCTACGAGCAGTACTTC; D gene: NA; V gene: TRBV28; J gene: TRBJ2-7; clone size: NA